Each of the 8 T cell receptor beta chains below was sequenced from the same sample in a study of T cell clones after liver transplantation. Only in-frame clones appear in the TCRdb table, and some are missing; sequencing was by immunoSEQ multiplex PCR. The repertoire holds around 110,000 clones, with just over 90% as singletons. This specimen was CD4+ T cells from blood, taken 12 months after liver transplant. The receptors originated from a human patient who received a liver transplant. Some T cells here may be from the graft donor.

V is TRBV28 and J is TRBJ1-5; no clear D gene. There are 12 residues in the CDR3. Germline V CDR1 and CDR2: MDHEN, SYDVKM. Here the CDR3 DNA reads TGTGCTAGCCGGGAGTTAAATCAGCCCCAGCATTTT. This codes for CASRELNQPQHF.

This clone was seen more than once but under ten times. J is TRBJ1-1 and V is TRBV7-8; maybe TRBD1 (6 bases). Germline-derived CDR1 and CDR2 are SGHVS and FQNEAQ. There are 16 residues in the CDR3. The V gene lost 2 bases and the J gene lost 4 bases, with 17 bases spanning the gap. DNA for the CDR3: TGTGCCAGCAGCTTACGCGAGCGGGGGCTGAGCACTGAAGCTTTCTTT. It is translated as CASSLRERGLSTEAFF.

This chain uses TRBV14 with TRBJ1-2; no clear D. V gave up 3 bases and J gave up 5 bases, with 7 bases separating them. The length of the CDR3 is 12 residues. Germline V gene data show CDR1 as SGHDN and CDR2 as FVKESK. The CDR3 is CASSQTVYGYTF. The CDR3 bases are TGTGCCAGCAGCCAGACGGTGTATGGCTACACCTTC.

The genes are TRBV2 and TRBJ1-5; 9 nucleotides line up with TRBD1. The trim removed 9 bases at V and 7 bases at J, leaving 7 bases unmatched. CDR3 size: 13 residues. CDR1 and CDR2 (germline): SNHLY, FYNNEI. This chain's CDR3 is CASQQGAWQPQHF. DNA for the CDR3: TGTGCCAGTCAACAGGGGGCTTGGCAGCCCCAGCATTTT.

V usage is TRBV28 and J usage is TRBJ1-5; D not certain. The germline V gene encodes CDR1 MDHEN and CDR2 SYDVKM. Trimming cost V 6 bases and J 2 bases, with 8 bases left between them. The CDR3 contains 13 residues. The CDR3 sequence: CASRSDGNQPQHF. Written as DNA, the CDR3 is TGTGCCAGCAGATCAGACGGCAATCAGCCCCAGCATTTT.

The chain has TRBV7-2 and TRBJ1-2; D remains unclear. V was pared by 4 bases and J by 11 bases, with 17 bases between. Per germline, CDR1 SGHTA and CDR2 FQGNSA. There are 13 residues in the CDR3. CDR3 in amino acids: CASSSRTGIEYTF. The DNA for the CDR3 is TGTGCCAGCAGCTCCCGCACCGGTATCGAATACACCTTC.

V usage is TRBV5-1 and J usage is TRBJ2-1, with 9 bases aligning to TRBD2. CDR1 and CDR2 (germline): SGHRS, YFSETQ. With V trimmed by 0 bases and J by 6 bases, 4 bases remained unmatched. The CDR3 extends over 15 amino acids. In DNA form, the CDR3 reads TGCGCCAGCAGCTTGGTAGCGGGAGAGGGCAATGAGCAGTTCTTC. Translated: CASSLVAGEGNEQFF.

CDR3 amino acids: CVSCLAYSTDTQYF. In nucleotides, the CDR3 is TGTGTCTCGTGCTTGGCATATAGCACAGATACGCAGTATTTT. The rearrangement joins TRBV2 to TRBJ2-3; D is unclear. Germline V gives CDR1 SNHLY, CDR2 FYNNEI. The CDR3 sequence is 14 residues long.